Here is one T cell receptor beta chain with its context. Its antigen is unknown. A sample-barcoded 5' primer and a J-beta primer mix were used in a second PCR of roughly 7 to 12 cycles. TCRdb analysed the 5' RACE reads with MiXCR anew, one entry per CDR3 protein. The table records roughly 700,000 distinct CDR3 sequences, about 30% of them present only once. The CDR3 is made up of 12 amino acids. The V end was cut by 5 bases, the J end by 8 bases, with 11 bases between. The data are from a study of blood T cells in healthy people across ages. Regarding the study as a whole: It was found that TCR beta diversity correlated strongly with the percentage of naive T cells.

No fewer than 6 million PBMCs went into each sample. The extraction recovered at least 6 micrograms of total RNA per sample. What was sequenced was blood. The chain couples TRBV12-3 or TRBV12-4 to TRBJ2-3; unclear D gene. The sequence was obtained from a woman aged 80 or older in good health. CDR3 bases: TGTGCCAGCAGTCTGACTGGCACTACGCAGTATTTT. As protein: CASSLTGTTQYF.